The clone carrying this T cell receptor beta chain has more than one count but fewer than ten. Its target is unknown. Preparation of the TCRbeta library used unique molecular identifiers. TCRdb passed the PCR reads through MiXCR, listing each CDR3 protein once. The repertoire holds roughly 76,000 distinct CDR3 sequences, roughly 11% seen once, with less than 15% in the top ten. In germline, CDR1 is LNHDA, CDR2 SQIVND (reference sequence). The J segment lost 4 bases and the V segment lost 5 bases, leaving 4 bases of the junction unmatched. There are 16 residues in the CDR3. This sample was included in a study of T-cell reconstitution after alpha-beta-depleted transplantation in children. Study-wide findings and caveats: Reportedly, only several hundred clones from non-depleted graft cells drove alpha-beta T-cell counts at about two months. The authors attributed T-cell counts and diversity one year after transplant mostly to newly produced T cells.

The V gene is TRBV19, the J gene TRBJ2-2; TRBD2 matches 13 bases. This sequence was found in a boy younger than 18 with acute myeloid leukemia, due to receive a stem cell transplant. This material consisted of PBMCs, taken before TCRalphabeta/CD19-depleted stem cell transplant. In DNA, the CDR3 is TGTGCCAGTAGTGGGACTAGCGGGACTGGCACCGGGGAGCTGTTTTTT. It yields the protein CASSGTSGTGTGELFF.